This T cell receptor beta chain was captured by sequencing in a study of Ad26.COV2.S vaccination and SARS-CoV-2 variants. Whole-study context: In the study, Ad26.COV2.S was injected intramuscularly once, or twice 56 days apart. Study-wide findings and caveats: Vaccine recipients posted higher spike-specific TCR breadth than their placebo counterparts.

V lost 1 base and J lost 3, with 10 bases in between. The CDR3 consists of 15 residues. The V gene's germline CDR1 is SGHTA and CDR2 FQGNSA. Concerning this clone itself: Antigen unknown.

Sequencing used immunoSEQ multiplex PCR; TCRdb keeps in-frame clones, though not all of them. The sample holds hundreds of thousands of clones, more than 70% seen once. Treatment denoted: around 19 received Ad26.COV2.S at low or high dose, single or two shots; about five received placebo; per-sample allocation not given. All samples were drawn on day 63, counting from the first vaccine or placebo injection. The material sequenced was peripheral blood, taken in a trial of Ad26.COV2.S vaccine versus placebo. The chain couples TRBV7-2 to TRBJ1-5; D is perhaps TRBD1 (6 bases). The TCR sequence derives from a person aged 18-60 years who received the Ad26.COV2.S COVID-19 vaccine or a placebo. The DNA for the CDR3 is TGTGCCAGCAGCTTAGGGGGGCAGCTCAATCAGCCCCAGCATTTT. Translated, it gives CASSLGGQLNQPQHF.